The 8 T cell receptor beta chains listed next were all sequenced from one sample in a study of T cell responses to AZD1222 COVID-19 vaccine. The protocol was immunoSEQ multiplex PCR, while the TCRdb copy is restricted to in-frame clones and leaves out a portion. The data show 150,000 to 200,000 clones, with 70% to 90% seen just once and roughly 4% held by the top ten. Sequenced here: peripheral blood, sampled 28 days after the second dose of the MenACWY control vaccine. The receptors originated from an adult who received the MenACWY meningococcal vaccine as a control.

The rearrangement uses TRBV6-2 or TRBV6-3 and TRBJ2-7; maybe TRBD1 (6 bases). Trimming removed 1 base from V and 7 bases from J, with 14 bases in between. CDR1 is MNHEY, CDR2 SVGEGT, per germline. The CDR3 length is 14 residues. The CDR3 sequence: CASSYWDTQREQYF. The DNA for the CDR3 is TGTGCCAGCAGTTACTGGGACACCCAACGGGAGCAGTACTTC.

The CDR3 protein is CASSSNGAGNTIYF. CDR3 DNA: TGTGCCAGCTCCTCCAATGGGGCTGGAAACACCATATATTTT. This rearrangement joins TRBV27 to TRBJ1-3; no clear D. The CDR3 totals 14 residues. Trimming took off 8 bases at V and 2 bases at J, with 13 bases between the two ends. The germline V gene has CDR1 MNHEY and CDR2 SMNVEV (reference sequence).

This clone was seen once. The V call is TRBV5-4, the J call TRBJ2-7; no clear D. V gave up 2 bases and J gave up 5 bases, with 11 bases separating them. The CDR3 is 13 amino acids. Germline V gives CDR1 SGHNT, CDR2 YYREEE (reference sequence). The CDR3 DNA reads as TGTGCCAGCAGCTTCCTCGGGTCCCACGAGCAGTACTTC. Translating gives CASSFLGSHEQYF. Supplemented by reference TRBV5-4 and TRBJ2-7, the full variable domain reads ETGVTQSPTHLIKTRGQQVTLRCSSQSGHNTVSWYQQALGQGPQFIFQYYREEENGRGNFPPRFSGLQFPNYSSELNVNALELDDSALYLCASSFLGSHEQYFGPGTRLTVT.

This chain links TRBV20-1 with TRBJ2-7, with D possibly called TRBD1 or TRBD2 (5 bases each). The CDR3 is 13 residues long. CDR1 is DFQATT and CDR2 is SNEGSKA in the germline V gene (reference sequence). The germline V and J ends were trimmed by 3 bases and 4 bases, with 13 bases remaining between them. The CDR3 spells CSASGGSTYEQYF. CDR3 DNA sequence: TGCAGTGCTAGTGGGGGAAGCACTTACGAGCAGTACTTC.

CDR3 protein: CASSIPSSYNEQFF. The DNA for the CDR3 is TGTGCCAGTAGTATCCCCTCTAGTTACAATGAGCAGTTCTTC. The chain has TRBV19 and TRBJ2-1; D call uncertain. Germline loops: CDR1 LNHDA, CDR2 SQIVND (reference sequence). CDR3 length: 14 amino acids. The V gene lost 3 bases and the J gene lost 4 bases, with 10 bases spanning the gap.

V and J are TRBV24-1 and TRBJ2-1, with D tentatively TRBD1 or TRBD2 (7 bases each). V gave up 1 base and J gave up 12 bases, with 27 bases separating them. The V gene's germline CDR1 is KGHDR and CDR2 SFDVKD. The CDR3 consists of 18 residues. The DNA of the CDR3 is TGTGCCACCAGTGATTTAAGTTCCCAGGGGGGGACTAAGCGTGGGCAGTTCTTC. Translating gives CATSDLSSQGGTKRGQFF.

Only one count was recorded for this clone. The chain has TRBV6-2 or TRBV6-3 and TRBJ2-7, with TRBD1 matching over 8 bases. The CDR3 has 14 amino acids. CDR1 and CDR2 (germline): MNHEY, SVGEGT. After removal of 4 bases from V and 6 bases from J, the junction contained 8 bases not matched to a gene. The CDR3 DNA reads TGTGCCAGCAGTTTCATACAGGGGGTTGTCGAGCAGTACTTC. It specifies CASSFIQGVVEQYF.

V is TRBV11-2 and J is TRBJ2-5, with 11 bases fitting TRBD2. This CDR3 spans 15 amino acids. Unmatched junction bases numbered 6, after V lost 4 bases and J lost 5 bases. Germline V gives CDR1 SGHAT, CDR2 FQNNGV. CDR3 residues: CASSSGTSGLETQYF. Written as DNA, the CDR3 is TGTGCCAGCAGCTCGGGGACTAGCGGTTTGGAGACCCAGTACTTC.